This TCR beta chain stems from a study of blood T cell repertoires in COVID-19. Individuals aged about 18 to 100 years were recruited from 24 US areas. The study assigned cohorts using participant-reported clinical history. CDR3 length equals 16 residues. Germline assignment: CDR1 LNHDA and CDR2 SQIVND (reference sequence). The ends lost 1 base at V and 9 bases at J; junction bases unmatched: 6. Clones were read by immunoSEQ multiplex PCR, and TCRdb kept only the in-frame ones, dropping some. The table has about 400,000 clones, approximately 87% seen once. This chain uses TRBV19 with TRBJ1-6, with 10 bases that match TRBD1. Sequencing was performed on PBMCs or T cells enriched from blood (not recorded which). The clonotype originates from a woman aged 25 to 39 with acute COVID-19. The CDR3, as DNA: TGTGCCAGTAGTATAGGGACCGGGACAGGGGCTTCACCCCTCCACTTT. This codes for CASSIGTGTGASPLHF.